This TCR beta chain came from a study of OX40 agonist ivuxolimab in advanced cancers. About the research overall: Dose-escalation patients suffered from hepatocellular carcinoma, melanoma, renal cell or head and neck cancer.

The CDR3 covers 15 residues. CDR1 and CDR2 from the germline V gene are MNHNS and SASEGT. Trimming shortened V by 3 bases and J by 8 bases, and 16 bases separated the two germline ends. Concerning this clone itself: Its target is not known.

TCRdb keeps only in-frame clones here, not all; method: immunoSEQ multiplex PCR. The sample holds tens of thousands of clones, 80% to 90% seen once. The study, taken as a whole, reports: CD4+ and CD8+ T cells in blood underwent clonal expansion by week 6 at 0.1 to 3.0 mg/kg.

The input for sequencing was CD4+ or CD8+ T cells sorted from blood, taken in a trial of the OX40 agonist ivuxolimab. The TCR was taken from an adult with an advanced solid tumor such as melanoma, head and neck, liver or kidney cancer. This sequence joins TRBV6-1 and TRBJ1-4, with unresolved D. CDR3 DNA sequence: TGTGCCAGCAGTGATCGACTGGGAATGGCGGAAAAACTGTTTTTT. Protein sequence: CASSDRLGMAEKLFF.